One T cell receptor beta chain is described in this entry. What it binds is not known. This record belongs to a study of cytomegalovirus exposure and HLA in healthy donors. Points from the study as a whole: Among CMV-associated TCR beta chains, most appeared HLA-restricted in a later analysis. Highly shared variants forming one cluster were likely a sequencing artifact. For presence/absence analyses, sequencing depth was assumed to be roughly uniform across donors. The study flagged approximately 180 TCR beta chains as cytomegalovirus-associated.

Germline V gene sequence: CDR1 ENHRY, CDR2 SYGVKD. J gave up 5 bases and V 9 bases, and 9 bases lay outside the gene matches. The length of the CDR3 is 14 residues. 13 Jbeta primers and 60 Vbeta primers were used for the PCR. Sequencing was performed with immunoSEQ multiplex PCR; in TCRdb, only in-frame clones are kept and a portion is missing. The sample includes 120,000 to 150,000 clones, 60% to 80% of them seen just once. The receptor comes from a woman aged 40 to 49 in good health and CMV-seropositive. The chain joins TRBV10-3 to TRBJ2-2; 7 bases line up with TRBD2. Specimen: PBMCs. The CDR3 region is CAMRRAGPTGELFF. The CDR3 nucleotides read TGTGCCATGAGGCGAGCGGGGCCGACCGGGGAGCTGTTTTTT.